Following are 14 T cell receptor beta chains from one sample sequenced in a study of STAT5B mutations in CD4+ large granular lymphocyte leukemia. Sequencing was performed with immunoSEQ multiplex PCR; in TCRdb, only in-frame clones are kept and a portion is missing. The table shows roughly 48,000 clones, with 55% to 75% occurring only once. Sample: CD4+ T cells from blood buffy coats. The receptors were sampled from a human donor in good health.

The chain has TRBV4-2 and TRBJ2-5; possibly TRBD1 or TRBD2 for D (7 bases each). This CDR3 spans 17 amino acids. V was cut by 2 bases and J by 5 bases, with 21 bases left in between. Germline values: CDR1 LGHNA, CDR2 YNFKEQ. In nucleotides, the CDR3 is TGTGCCAGCAGCCAACCTCAGGGAGGGGGCGGTGGTGAGACCCAGTACTTC. Translation gives CASSQPQGGGGGETQYF.

This clone was seen only a few times. The V and J genes are TRBV5-1 and TRBJ1-6; D may be TRBD1 (6 bases). The V end lost 1 base, the J end lost 7 bases, and 9 bases lay between the germline ends. CDR1 is SGHRS, CDR2 YFSETQ, per germline. This CDR3 has 14 amino acids. This CDR3 is CASSLTGRNSPLHF. CDR3 DNA sequence: TGCGCCAGCAGCTTGACAGGGAGGAATTCACCCCTCCACTTT.

This rearrangement joins TRBV30 to TRBJ1-3; D not resolved. The CDR3 contains 16 residues. Germline V gene lookup returns CDR1 GTSNPN and CDR2 SVGIG (reference sequence). Trimming left V 0 bases short and J 0 bases short, with 12 bases between. This chain's CDR3 is CAWSVGHASSGNTIYF. The CDR3 DNA reads as TGTGCCTGGAGTGTAGGGCACGCGAGCTCTGGAAACACCATATATTTT.

The chain employs TRBV28 and TRBJ2-7; D may be TRBD1 or TRBD2 (5 bases each). V was pared by 5 bases and J by 2 bases, with 16 bases between. Germline CDR1 and CDR2: MDHEN and SYDVKM. This CDR3 comprises 15 residues. The CDR3 nucleotides are TGTGCCAGCAGTGCTCCGGGACGCCTTCCCTACGAGCAGTACTTC. Translated: CASSAPGRLPYEQYF.

The chain combines TRBV6-6 with TRBJ2-5; D possibly corresponds to TRBD1 (6 bases). The CDR3 has 15 amino acids. From germline, CDR1 is MNHNY and CDR2 SVGAGI (reference sequence). Between the trimmed V and J ends, which lost 2 bases and 2 bases, there was a span of 12 bases. The chain's CDR3 is CASSYPQGIQETQYF. CDR3 bases: TGTGCCAGCAGTTACCCCCAGGGGATTCAAGAGACCCAGTACTTC.

The chain employs TRBV11-1 and TRBJ1-2; no clear D. Trimming pared 6 bases from V and 4 bases from J, leaving 12 bases between. From germline, CDR1 is SGHAT and CDR2 FQDESV (reference sequence). This CDR3 spans 13 amino acids. CDR3 region: CASSPSGFYGYTF. For the CDR3, the DNA is TGTGCCAGCAGTCCGTCCGGGTTCTATGGCTACACCTTC.

This chain joins TRBV5-1 and TRBJ2-6; 10 bases match TRBD2. Germline V gene lookup returns CDR1 SGHRS and CDR2 YFSETQ. The CDR3 covers 18 residues. The J segment lost 5 bases and the V segment lost 4 bases, leaving 12 bases of the junction unmatched. Here the CDR3 reads CASSPVPSGGDWANVLTF. DNA for the CDR3: TGCGCCAGCAGCCCCGTGCCGAGCGGGGGGGACTGGGCCAACGTCCTGACTTTC.

The V and J genes are TRBV28 and TRBJ1-6, with 7 bases identical to TRBD1. This CDR3 is built from 14 residues. Germline V gene lookup returns CDR1 MDHEN and CDR2 SYDVKM. Trimming cost V 5 bases and J 7 bases; bases outside gene matches: 5. In nucleotides, the CDR3 is TGTGCCAGCAGTGAGGGGGCTGGGAATTCACCCCTCCACTTT. It yields the protein CASSEGAGNSPLHF. The complete variable domain, with remaining parts taken from reference TRBV28 and TRBJ1-6, reads DVKVTQSSRYLVKRTGEKVFLECVQDMDHENMFWYRQDPGLGLRLIYFSYDVKMKEKGDIPEGYSVSREKKERFSLILESASTNQTSMYLCASSEGAGNSPLHFGNGTRLTVT.

This chain joins TRBV2 and TRBJ2-2, with 9 bases that match TRBD2. V was pared by 6 bases and J by 0 bases, with 5 bases of the junction left unmatched. The CDR3 is 16 amino acids. CDR1 and CDR2 (germline): SNHLY, FYNNEI. Here the CDR3 reads CASRPRLAANTGELFF. The CDR3 DNA is TGTGCCAGCAGACCCCGACTAGCGGCGAACACCGGGGAGCTGTTTTTT.

The genes are TRBV5-1 and TRBJ2-5; no clear D gene. The V gene's germline CDR1 is SGHRS and CDR2 YFSETQ. This CDR3 comprises 13 residues. Trimming cost V 0 bases and J 2 bases, with 5 bases left between them. CDR3 nucleotide sequence: TGCGCCAGCAGCTTGGGCAGGCAAGAGACCCAGTACTTC. This codes for CASSLGRQETQYF.

The rearrangement uses TRBV28 and TRBJ1-2; D perhaps matches TRBD1 (5 bases). V lost 10 bases and J 2 bases, leaving 11 bases between the germline ends. Germline CDR1 reads MDHEN; CDR2 reads SYDVKM. The CDR3 totals 12 residues. The CDR3 loop reads CATGQGNYGYTF. The DNA of the CDR3 is TGTGCCACAGGCCAGGGAAACTATGGCTACACCTTC.

This chain connects TRBV2 to TRBJ1-5, with 8 bases identical to TRBD1. J lost 9 bases, V lost 2 bases, and 6 bases had no gene match. CDR1 SNHLY and CDR2 FYNNEI come from the germline V gene. This CDR3 comprises 14 residues. The CDR3 here is CASSEIGQGGPQHF. CDR3 bases: TGTGCCAGCAGTGAAATAGGACAGGGAGGGCCCCAGCATTTT.

This clone has a single count. This sequence joins TRBV6-5 and TRBJ2-5; D is undetermined. V lost 6 bases and J 2 bases, leaving 13 bases between the germline ends. Germline V gene lookup returns CDR1 MNHEY and CDR2 SVGAGI. The CDR3 extends over 14 amino acids. The CDR3 sequence is CASSDHSTQETQYF. CDR3 in DNA: TGTGCCAGCAGCGATCACAGCACTCAAGAGACCCAGTACTTC.

This chain uses TRBV6-5 with TRBJ2-2, with D unclear. V was trimmed by 6 bases and J by 8 bases, leaving 16 bases between them. The CDR3 spans 14 residues. The germline CDR1 and CDR2 sequences are MNHEY and SVGAGI. The CDR3 loop reads CASSLGASGGELFF. CDR3 DNA sequence: TGTGCCAGCAGCCTTGGAGCCTCTGGGGGGGAGCTGTTTTTT.